This TCR beta chain emerged from a study of blood T cell repertoires in COVID-19. This clone turned up a few times. Measured with immunoSEQ multiplex PCR; TCRdb has only the in-frame clones, and not every one. The sample records a few hundred thousand clones, 65% to 85% being singletons. Material: peripheral blood. The sequence came from a human donor in a cohort sampled during active COVID-19.

The CDR3 region is CASSLTDSLYEQYF. The CDR3 DNA sequence: TGTGCCAGCAGCTTAACCGACAGTCTCTACGAGCAGTACTTC. J is TRBJ2-7 and V is TRBV7-2; tentatively, D is TRBD1 (5 bases). The CDR3 totals 14 residues. CDR1 is SGHTA, CDR2 FQGNSA, per germline. V lost 2 bases to trimming and J lost 3 bases, with 11 bases between them.